This TCR beta chain derives from a study of blood T cell repertoires in COVID-19. Study summary: PBMCs, B-cell-depleted T cells, or T cells provided the cDNA or gDNA that made up the material.

TCRdb's copy holds only in-frame clones and misses some; the assay was immunoSEQ multiplex PCR. This table holds around 130,000 clones, roughly 84% found once. The CDR3 is 14 residues long. The ends lost 6 bases at V and 3 bases at J; junction bases unmatched: 7. Per the germline V gene, CDR1 is SNHLY and CDR2 is FYNNEI. Only one count was recorded for this clone. The chain links TRBV2 to TRBJ1-2, with 7 nucleotides matching TRBD1. The receptor comes from a man aged 25-45 years with COVID-19, enrolled during active disease. The sequenced material came from peripheral blood. CDR3 region: CASSPGQYYYGYTF. The CDR3 nucleotides read TGTGCCAGCAGCCCGGGACAGTATTACTATGGCTACACCTTC.